This T cell receptor beta chain was sequenced in a study of CD8 T cells in ankylosing spondylitis. Findings and caveats of the study: Apparently characteristic of ankylosing spondylitis blood was a TCR beta motif (about 8 highly homologous variants).

Libraries of TCR beta came from quantitative 5'-RACE with molecular barcodes. Each CDR3 protein gets one entry after TCRdb re-called the 5' RACE reads with MiXCR. Here the sample spans 450,000 to 550,000 distinct CDR3 sequences, approximately 5% being singletons. The V segment lost 0 bases and the J segment 7 bases; nucleotides outside the gene matches: 11. CDR3 length: 17 amino acids. Per germline, CDR1 LGHNA and CDR2 YSLEER. Remarks on this clonotype: Its target is not known.

The chain couples TRBV4-3 to TRBJ2-1; 8 bases line up with TRBD2. The source is a male donor with ankylosing spondylitis. Sequenced: blood, either unsorted or a sorted T cell fraction (not recorded which). The CDR3 here is CASSQDFKRGHTNEQFF. Here the CDR3 DNA reads TGCGCCAGCAGCCAAGATTTCAAGCGGGGGCATACGAATGAGCAGTTCTTC.